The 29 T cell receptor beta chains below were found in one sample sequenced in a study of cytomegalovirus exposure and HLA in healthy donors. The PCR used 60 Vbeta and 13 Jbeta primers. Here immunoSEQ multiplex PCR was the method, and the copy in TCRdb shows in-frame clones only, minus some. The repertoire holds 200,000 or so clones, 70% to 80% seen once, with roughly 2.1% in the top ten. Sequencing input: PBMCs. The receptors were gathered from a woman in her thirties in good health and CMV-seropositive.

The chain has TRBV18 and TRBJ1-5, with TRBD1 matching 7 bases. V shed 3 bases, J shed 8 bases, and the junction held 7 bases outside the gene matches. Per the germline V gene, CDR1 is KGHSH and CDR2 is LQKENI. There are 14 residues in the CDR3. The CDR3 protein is CASSPQFRGEPQHF. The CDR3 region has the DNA TGTGCCAGCTCACCTCAATTCAGGGGGGAGCCCCAGCATTTT. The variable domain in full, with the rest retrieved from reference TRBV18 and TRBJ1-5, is NAGVMQNPRHLVRRRGQEARLRCSPMKGHSHVYWYRQLPEEGLKFMVYLQKENIIDESGMPKERFSAEFPKEGPSILRIQQVVRGDSAAYFCASSPQFRGEPQHFGDGTRLSIL.

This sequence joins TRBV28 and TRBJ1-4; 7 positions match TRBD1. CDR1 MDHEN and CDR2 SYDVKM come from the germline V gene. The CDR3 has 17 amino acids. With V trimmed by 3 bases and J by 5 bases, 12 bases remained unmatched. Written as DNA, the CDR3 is TGTGCCAGCAGTTTCGCGACAGGGAGGTCGTTCAATGAAAAACTGTTTTTT. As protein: CASSFATGRSFNEKLFF.

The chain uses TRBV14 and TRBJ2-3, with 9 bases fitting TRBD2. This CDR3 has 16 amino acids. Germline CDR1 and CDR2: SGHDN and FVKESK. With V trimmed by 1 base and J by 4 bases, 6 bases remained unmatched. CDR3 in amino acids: CASSQVQAGGADTQYF. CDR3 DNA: TGTGCCAGCAGCCAAGTTCAAGCGGGAGGCGCAGATACGCAGTATTTT.

CDR3 sequence: CASRRDIYGYTF. CDR3 DNA sequence: TGTGCCAGCAGAAGGGACATCTATGGCTACACCTTC. The V and J genes are TRBV6-6 and TRBJ1-2; D may be TRBD1 (6 bases). The CDR3 contains 12 residues. The V and J ends lost 6 bases and 4 bases respectively, with 9 bases between them. In germline, CDR1 is MNHNY, CDR2 SVGAGI (reference sequence).

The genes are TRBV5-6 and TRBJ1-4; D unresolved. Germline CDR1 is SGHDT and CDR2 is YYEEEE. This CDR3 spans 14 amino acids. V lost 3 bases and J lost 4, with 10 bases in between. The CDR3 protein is CASSYTDGNEKLFF. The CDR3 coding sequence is TGTGCCAGCAGCTATACAGACGGTAATGAAAAACTGTTTTTT.

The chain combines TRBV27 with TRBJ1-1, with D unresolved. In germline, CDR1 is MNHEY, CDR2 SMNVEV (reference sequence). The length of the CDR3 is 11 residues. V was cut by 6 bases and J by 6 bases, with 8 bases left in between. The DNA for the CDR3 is TGTGCCAGCAGCTCGGTTTCTGAAGCTTTCTTT. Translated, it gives CASSSVSEAFF.

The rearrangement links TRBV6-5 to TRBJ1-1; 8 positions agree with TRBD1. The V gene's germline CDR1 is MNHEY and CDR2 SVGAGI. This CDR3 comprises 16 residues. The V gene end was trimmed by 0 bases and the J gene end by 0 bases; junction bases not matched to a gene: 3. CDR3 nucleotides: TGTGCCAGCAGTTACTCGACAGGGGATATGAACACTGAAGCTTTCTTT. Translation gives CASSYSTGDMNTEAFF.

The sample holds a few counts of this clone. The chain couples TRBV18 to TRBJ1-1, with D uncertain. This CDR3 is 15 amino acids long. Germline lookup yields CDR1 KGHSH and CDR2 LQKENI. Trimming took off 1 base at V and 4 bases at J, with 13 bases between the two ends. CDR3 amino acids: CASSPLQTTPTEAFF. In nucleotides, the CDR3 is TGTGCCAGCTCACCACTGCAGACAACCCCCACTGAAGCTTTCTTT.

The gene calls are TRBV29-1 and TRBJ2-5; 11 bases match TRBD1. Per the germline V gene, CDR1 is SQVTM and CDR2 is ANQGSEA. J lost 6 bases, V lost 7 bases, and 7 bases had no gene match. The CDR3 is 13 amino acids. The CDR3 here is CSGEGQGGQTQYF. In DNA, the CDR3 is TGCAGCGGTGAGGGACAGGGGGGGCAGACCCAGTACTTC. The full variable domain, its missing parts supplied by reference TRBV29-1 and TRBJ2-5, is SAVISQKPSRDICQRGTSLTIQCQVDSQVTMMFWYRQQPGQSLTLIATANQGSEATYESGFVIDKFPISRPNLTFSTLTVSNMSPEDSSIYLCSGEGQGGQTQYFGPGTRLLVL.

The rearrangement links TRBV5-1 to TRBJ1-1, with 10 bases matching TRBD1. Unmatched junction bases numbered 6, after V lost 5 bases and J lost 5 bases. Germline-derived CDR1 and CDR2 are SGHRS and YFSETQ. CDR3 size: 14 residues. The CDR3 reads CASSTGTGVTEAFF. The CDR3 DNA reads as TGCGCCAGCAGTACCGGGACAGGGGTGACTGAAGCTTTCTTT.

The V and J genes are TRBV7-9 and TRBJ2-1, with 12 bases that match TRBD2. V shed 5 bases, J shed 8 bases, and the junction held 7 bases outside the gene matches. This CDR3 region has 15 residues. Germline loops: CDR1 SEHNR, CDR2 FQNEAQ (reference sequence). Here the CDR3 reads CASSEHTSGRYEQFF. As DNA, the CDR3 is TGTGCCAGCAGCGAACATACTAGCGGGAGGTATGAGCAGTTCTTC.

Here the CDR3 reads CASSVGPLTGRFF. The CDR3 nucleotides read TGTGCCAGCAGCGTAGGCCCTTTGACAGGGCGGTTCTTC. The V gene is TRBV9, the J gene TRBJ2-1, with 7 bases aligning to TRBD1. V shed 0 bases, J shed 15 bases, and the junction held 9 bases outside the gene matches. From germline, CDR1 is SGDLS and CDR2 YYNGEE. The CDR3 length is 13 residues. Filled out from reference TRBV9 and TRBJ2-1, the complete variable domain reads DSGVTQTPKHLITATGQRVTLRCSPRSGDLSVYWYQQSLDQGLQFLIQYYNGEERAKGNILERFSAQQFPDLHSELNLSSLELGDSALYFCASSVGPLTGRFFGPGTRLTVL.

CDR3 in amino acids: CATSSRDRGYNEQFF. The CDR3 DNA is TGTGCCACCAGCAGCCGGGACAGGGGTTACAATGAGCAGTTCTTC. The rearrangement uses TRBV15 and TRBJ2-1; 10 bases are a match to TRBD1. Germline CDR1 is LNHNV and CDR2 is YYDKDF (reference sequence). This CDR3 is built from 15 residues. J was trimmed by 4 bases and V by 3 bases; bases with no gene match: 3.

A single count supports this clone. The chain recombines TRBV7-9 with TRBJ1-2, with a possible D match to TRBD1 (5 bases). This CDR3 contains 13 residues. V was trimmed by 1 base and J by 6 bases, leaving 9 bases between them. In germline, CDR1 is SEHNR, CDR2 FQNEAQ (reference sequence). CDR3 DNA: TGTGCCAGCAGCTTAGGCGGGGGTAATGGCTACACCTTC. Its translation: CASSLGGGNGYTF.

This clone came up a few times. CDR3 sequence: CASSLQVPNTEAFF. CDR3 bases: TGTGCCAGCAGCTTACAGGTCCCGAACACTGAAGCTTTCTTT. The V gene is TRBV7-9, the J gene TRBJ1-1, with D hard to call. The CDR3 has 14 residues. In germline, CDR1 is SEHNR, CDR2 FQNEAQ (reference sequence). Trimming left V 2 bases short and J 1 base short, with 8 bases between.

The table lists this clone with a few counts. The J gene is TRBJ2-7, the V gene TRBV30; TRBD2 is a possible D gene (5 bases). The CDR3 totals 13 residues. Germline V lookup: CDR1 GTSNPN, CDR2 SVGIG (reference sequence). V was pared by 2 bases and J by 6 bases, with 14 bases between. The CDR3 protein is CAWSPFTRGEQYF. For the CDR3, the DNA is TGTGCCTGGAGTCCCTTTACCCGGGGCGAGCAGTACTTC. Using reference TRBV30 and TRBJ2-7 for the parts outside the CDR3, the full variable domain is SQTIHQWPATLVQPVGSPLSLECTVEGTSNPNLYWYRQAAGRGLQLLFYSVGIGQISSEVPQNLSASRPQDRQFILSSKKLLLSDSGFYLCAWSPFTRGEQYFGPGTRLTVT.

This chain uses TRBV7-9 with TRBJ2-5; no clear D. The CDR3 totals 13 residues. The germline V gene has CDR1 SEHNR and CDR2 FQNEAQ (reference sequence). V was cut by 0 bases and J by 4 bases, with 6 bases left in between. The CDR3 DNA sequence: TGTGCCAGCAGCTTAGCCCCAATAGAGACCCAGTACTTC. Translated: CASSLAPIETQYF.

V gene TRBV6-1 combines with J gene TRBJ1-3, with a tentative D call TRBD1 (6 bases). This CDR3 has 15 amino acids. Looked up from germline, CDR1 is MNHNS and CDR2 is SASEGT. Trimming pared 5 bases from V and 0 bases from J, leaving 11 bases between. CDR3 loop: CASSPRDNSGNTIYF. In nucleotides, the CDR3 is TGTGCCAGCAGTCCCCGGGACAACTCTGGAAACACCATATATTTT.

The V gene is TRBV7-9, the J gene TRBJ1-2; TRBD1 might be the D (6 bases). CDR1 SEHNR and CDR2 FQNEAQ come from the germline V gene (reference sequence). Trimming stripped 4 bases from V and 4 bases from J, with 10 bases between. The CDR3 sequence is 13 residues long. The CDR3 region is CASSSGQIYGYTF. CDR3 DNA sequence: TGTGCCAGCAGCTCGGGACAAATCTATGGCTACACCTTC.

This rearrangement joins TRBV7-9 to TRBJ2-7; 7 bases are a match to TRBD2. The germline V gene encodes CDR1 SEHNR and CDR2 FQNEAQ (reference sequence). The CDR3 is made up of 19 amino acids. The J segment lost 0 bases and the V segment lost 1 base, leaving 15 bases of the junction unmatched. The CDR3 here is CASSLVGSQPGLTSYEQYF. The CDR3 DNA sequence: TGTGCCAGCAGCTTAGTAGGATCCCAACCGGGACTAACCTCCTACGAGCAGTACTTC.

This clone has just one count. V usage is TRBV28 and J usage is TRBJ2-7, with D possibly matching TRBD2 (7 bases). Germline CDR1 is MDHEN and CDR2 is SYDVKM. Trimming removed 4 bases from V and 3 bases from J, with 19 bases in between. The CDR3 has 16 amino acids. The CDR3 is CASSWEGGAENYEQYF. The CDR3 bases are TGTGCCAGCAGTTGGGAAGGGGGGGCTGAGAACTACGAGCAGTACTTC.

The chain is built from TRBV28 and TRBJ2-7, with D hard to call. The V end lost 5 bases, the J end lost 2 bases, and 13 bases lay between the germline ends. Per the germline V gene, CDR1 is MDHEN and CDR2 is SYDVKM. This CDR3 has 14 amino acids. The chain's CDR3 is CASSTPSGTYEQYF. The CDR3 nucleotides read TGTGCCAGCAGTACCCCGTCGGGTACCTACGAGCAGTACTTC.

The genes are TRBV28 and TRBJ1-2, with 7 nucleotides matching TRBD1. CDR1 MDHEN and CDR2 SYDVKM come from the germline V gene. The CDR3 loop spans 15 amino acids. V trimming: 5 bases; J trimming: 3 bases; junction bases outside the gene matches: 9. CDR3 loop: CASSPLDRTHYGYTF. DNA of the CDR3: TGTGCCAGCAGTCCCCTGGACAGGACTCACTATGGCTACACCTTC.

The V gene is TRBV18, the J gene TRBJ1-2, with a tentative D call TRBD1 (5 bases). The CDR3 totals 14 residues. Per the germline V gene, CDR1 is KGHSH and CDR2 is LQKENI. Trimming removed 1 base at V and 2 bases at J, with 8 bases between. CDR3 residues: CASSPQEGNYGYTF. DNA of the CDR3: TGTGCCAGCTCACCACAGGAGGGGAACTATGGCTACACCTTC. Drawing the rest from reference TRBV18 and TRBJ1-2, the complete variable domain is NAGVMQNPRHLVRRRGQEARLRCSPMKGHSHVYWYRQLPEEGLKFMVYLQKENIIDESGMPKERFSAEFPKEGPSILRIQQVVRGDSAAYFCASSPQEGNYGYTFGSGTRLTVV.

CDR3 in DNA: TGTGCCACCAGCGGGCGGCGGGGGCTAGCGGGAGCTTTTGACGAGACCCAGTACTTC. Its translation is CATSGRRGLAGAFDETQYF. The chain combines TRBV15 with TRBJ2-5, with TRBD2 matching 10 bases. CDR3 size: 19 residues. V trimming: 5 bases; J trimming: 5 bases; junction bases outside the gene matches: 20. Germline V gives CDR1 LNHNV, CDR2 YYDKDF (reference sequence).

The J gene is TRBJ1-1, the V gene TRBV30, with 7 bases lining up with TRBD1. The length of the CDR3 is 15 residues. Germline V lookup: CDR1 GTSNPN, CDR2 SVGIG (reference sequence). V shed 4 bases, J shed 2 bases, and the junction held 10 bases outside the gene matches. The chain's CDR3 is CAWTIWDRLNTEAFF. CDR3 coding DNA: TGTGCCTGGACTATTTGGGACAGACTAAACACTGAAGCTTTCTTT.

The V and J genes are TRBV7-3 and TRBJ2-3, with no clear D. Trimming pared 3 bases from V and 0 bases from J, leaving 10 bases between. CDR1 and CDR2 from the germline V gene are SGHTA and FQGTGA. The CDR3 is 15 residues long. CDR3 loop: CASSFRASSTDTQYF. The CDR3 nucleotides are TGTGCCAGCAGCTTTAGAGCGTCGAGCACAGATACGCAGTATTTT.

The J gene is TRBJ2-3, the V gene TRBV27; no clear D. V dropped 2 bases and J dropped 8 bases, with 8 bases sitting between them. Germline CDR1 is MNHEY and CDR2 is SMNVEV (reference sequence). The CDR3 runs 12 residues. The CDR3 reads CASSLNSGTQYF. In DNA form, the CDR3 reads TGTGCCAGCAGTTTAAACAGTGGTACGCAGTATTTT.

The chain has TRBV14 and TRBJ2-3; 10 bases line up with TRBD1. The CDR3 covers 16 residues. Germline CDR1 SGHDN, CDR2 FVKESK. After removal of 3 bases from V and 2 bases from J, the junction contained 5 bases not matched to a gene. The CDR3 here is CASSQAGQGITDTQYF. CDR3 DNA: TGTGCCAGCAGCCAGGCGGGACAGGGGATCACAGATACGCAGTATTTT.